The sequence of this T cell receptor beta chain was determined in a study of blood T cells in healthy people across ages. Study-wide context: The template switching approach captured approximately one barcoded beta molecule for every two T cells. Study outcomes and limitations: A conclusive naive versus antigen-experienced comparison was prevented by the unsorted PBMCs.

Together with a sample-barcoded 5' primer, a J-beta primer mix was included in a second PCR lasting roughly 6 to 12 cycles. TCRdb re-called the 5' RACE reads with MiXCR, one entry per CDR3 protein. Of around 1,900,000 distinct CDR3 sequences listed, roughly two fifths are singletons. This clonotype was picked up a small number of times. Antigen: not known. The CDR3 consists of 21 residues. Trimming removed 0 bases from V and 0 bases from J; junction bases left unmatched: 10. Germline V lookup: CDR1 MDHEN, CDR2 SYDVKM. The genes are TRBV28 and TRBJ2-6; 11 bases align to TRBD1. Sequencing used blood. The TCR was taken from a human donor in good health. The CDR3 region is CASSLWGLTGQGASGANVLTF. The CDR3 coding sequence is TGTGCCAGCAGTTTATGGGGGTTAACCGGACAGGGGGCCTCTGGGGCCAACGTCCTGACTTTC.